The clone carrying this TCR beta chain has only a few counts. Its antigen is as yet unknown. PCR was run on genomic DNA. Amplification of the beta chain CDR3 used 30 forward and 13 reverse multiplex primers. TCRdb reanalysed the multiplex PCR reads using MiXCR and keeps one entry per CDR3 protein. The sample carries around 300,000 distinct CDR3 sequences, roughly 44% recorded once. Germline CDR1 is MNHEY and CDR2 is SVGAGI. The CDR3 loop spans 12 amino acids. V was trimmed by 8 bases and J by 0 bases, leaving 7 bases between them. Each diabetic donor fulfilled classification criteria for either type 1 or type 2. Around 10 milliliters of peripheral blood were drawn from each donor. The sample comes from a study of type 1 and type 2 diabetes patients. Study-level information: Donors were type 1 diabetes, type 2 diabetes, or nondiabetic controls. Study-wide results and limits: Highly-expanded CD4+ clones were few in type 2 diabetes, median one, more than 3.5% of reads.

The chain recombines TRBV6-5 with TRBJ2-5; D unresolved. The receptor was isolated from a young man with type 2 diabetes. Sequenced material: peripheral blood mononuclear cells (PBMCs). This CDR3 reads CASGPDQETQYF. The CDR3 bases are TGTGCCAGCGGGCCAGACCAAGAGACCCAGTACTTC.